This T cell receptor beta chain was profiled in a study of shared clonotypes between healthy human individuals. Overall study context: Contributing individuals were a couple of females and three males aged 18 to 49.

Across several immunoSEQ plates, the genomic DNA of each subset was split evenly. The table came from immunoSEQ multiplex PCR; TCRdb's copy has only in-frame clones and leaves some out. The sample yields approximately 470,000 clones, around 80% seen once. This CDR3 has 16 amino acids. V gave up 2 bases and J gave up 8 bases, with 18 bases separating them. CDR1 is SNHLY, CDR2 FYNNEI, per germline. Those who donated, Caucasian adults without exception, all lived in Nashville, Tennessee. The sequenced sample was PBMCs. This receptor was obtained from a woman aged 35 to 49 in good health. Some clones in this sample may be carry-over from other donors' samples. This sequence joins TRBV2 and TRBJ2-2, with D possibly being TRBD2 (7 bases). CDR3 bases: TGTGCCAGCAGTGAACCCAGTCGGGGGGCAGCGGGGGAGCTGTTTTTT. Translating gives CASSEPSRGAAGELFF.